The 22 T cell receptor beta chains given below trace back to one sample, sequenced in a study of T cell repertoires in aging, cancer and after chemotherapy. Peripheral blood genomic DNA, not sorted cells or RNA, was the template. A mixed TRB-A/B primer pool amplified rearranged TRB by multiplex touch-down PCR. TCRdb reanalysed the multiplex PCR reads using MiXCR and keeps one entry per CDR3 protein. The sample includes about 2,200 distinct CDR3 sequences, about 34% of them seen just once. The sequencing sample was made of blood. The receptors were sampled from a human donor with a solid tumor.

By sample fraction, this clonotype is medium-sized (0.01 to 0.1%). V and J are TRBV6-5 and TRBJ1-5; D is possibly TRBD1 (6 bases). The CDR3 contains 16 residues. The germline gives CDR1 MNHEY, CDR2 SVGAGI. With 11 bases removed from V and 7 bases from J, the gap between germline ends came to 27 bases. CDR3 bases: TGTGCCTCAGGGGACCGGCAAGGGGGTGCGGGCCAGCCCCAGCATTTT. It translates to CASGDRQGGAGQPQHF.

By share, this clonotype counts as medium-sized. This sequence joins TRBV20-1 and TRBJ2-1; D is undetermined. CDR1 is DFQATT, CDR2 SNEGSKA, per germline (reference sequence). Trimming pared 5 bases from V and 4 bases from J, leaving 9 bases between. The CDR3 is 12 amino acids. The CDR3 DNA reads as TGCAGTGCTGACACAGAATACAATGAGCAGTTCTTC. This sequence encodes CSADTEYNEQFF.

A remark on this clonotype: The missing conserved phenylalanine or tryptophan at the end of this CDR3 makes a read error likely. The genes are TRBV5-6 and TRBJ1-2; TRBD1 is a possible D gene (5 bases). The CDR3 covers 14 residues. Germline V lookup: CDR1 SGHDT, CDR2 YYEEEE. The germline V and J ends were trimmed by 0 bases and 6 bases, with 12 bases remaining between them. This chain's CDR3 is CASSLGGGPDGYTL. CDR3 nucleotide sequence: TGTGCCAGCAGCTTGGGGGGGGGTCCGGATGGCTACACCTTA.

This clonotype has only one observation. A much larger clone differs from this one at a single base, so this may be a read error. The chain recombines TRBV6-1 with TRBJ2-3, with 13 bases identical to TRBD2. Germline V gene sequence: CDR1 MNHNS, CDR2 SASEGT. The CDR3 has 16 amino acids. The CDR3 nucleotides are TGTGCCAGCAGGCAACTAGCGGGAGGGCCGGCAGATGCGCAGTATTTT. This translates into CASRQLAGGPADAQYF.

The rearrangement uses TRBV6-5 and TRBJ2-1, with TRBD2 identical over 13 bases. V gave up 10 bases and J gave up 9 bases; unmatched junction bases: 12. Germline V gene data show CDR1 as MNHEY and CDR2 as SVGAGI. CDR3 length: 15 amino acids. CDR3 protein: CATHKTSGGLIEQFF. CDR3 nucleotides: TGTGCCACCCACAAGACTAGCGGGGGGCTCATTGAGCAGTTCTTC.

The chain joins TRBV28 to TRBJ1-5; D remains unclear. Germline V CDR1 and CDR2: MDHEN, SYDVKM. V lost 6 bases to trimming and J lost 7 bases, with 13 bases between them. The length of the CDR3 is 13 residues. The CDR3 sequence: CASRRHWVQPQHF. CDR3 coding DNA: TGTGCCAGCAGACGACACTGGGTCCAGCCCCAGCATTTT.

A word on this clonotype: A much bigger clone sits one base away, suggesting this may be a read error. The rearrangement uses TRBV12-3 or TRBV12-4 and TRBJ2-1; D not resolved. The CDR3 length is 13 residues. Trimming took 2 bases from V and 11 from J, leaving 13 bases between them. In nucleotides, the CDR3 is TGTGCCAGCAGTTTAAGGCCCGCGGATAAGCAGTTCTTC. Translating gives CASSLRPADKQFF.

A word on this clonotype: The CDR3 end shows no conserved phenylalanine or tryptophan, and so a read error is likely. V is TRBV20-1 and J is TRBJ2-7, with D perhaps matching TRBD1 or TRBD2 (6 bases each). The CDR3 covers 13 residues. Trimming cost V 3 bases and J 6 bases, with 15 bases left between them. Per the germline V gene, CDR1 is DFQATT and CDR2 is SNEGSKA (reference sequence). The CDR3 loop reads CSARWRGVGEQYL. In DNA, the CDR3 is TGCAGTGCTAGGTGGAGGGGGGTTGGCGAGCAGTACTTG.

This clonotype was seen only a few times. This rearrangement joins TRBV6-6 to TRBJ1-5; D unclear. V lost 7 bases, J lost 2 bases, and 12 bases lay in between. The CDR3 totals 14 residues. Per the germline V gene, CDR1 is MNHNY and CDR2 is SVGAGI (reference sequence). The CDR3 loop is CASIPFLGNQPQHF. For the CDR3, the DNA is TGTGCCAGCATTCCTTTTCTTGGCAATCAGCCCCAGCATTTT.

In its sample, this clonotype is large. The chain recombines TRBV29-1 with TRBJ2-1; 10 nucleotides match TRBD2. After removal of 4 bases from V and 7 bases from J, the junction contained 7 bases not matched to a gene. There are 14 residues in the CDR3. CDR1 SQVTM and CDR2 ANQGSEA come from the germline V gene. In DNA form, the CDR3 reads TGCAGCGTTGTCGGGACTAGCGTTATGAATGAGCAGTTCTTC. This translates into CSVVGTSVMNEQFF.

This clonotype showed up just a few times. The chain employs TRBV27 and TRBJ2-2, with 9 bases aligning to TRBD2. There are 15 residues in the CDR3. Germline CDR1 reads MNHEY; CDR2 reads SMNVEV (reference sequence). The junction had 1 base not matched to a gene; V was cut back by 2 bases and J by 3 bases. CDR3 in amino acids: CASSLAGGYTGELFF. The CDR3 bases are TGTGCCAGCAGTTTAGCGGGAGGGTACACCGGGGAGCTGTTTTTT.

This clonotype was counted a few times. V gene TRBV20-1 combines with J gene TRBJ1-2; D gene ambiguous. The V gene lost 6 bases and the J gene lost 4 bases, with 18 bases spanning the gap. The CDR3 has 14 residues. Per germline, CDR1 DFQATT and CDR2 SNEGSKA (reference sequence). The CDR3 DNA is TGCAGTGCAAATGGGGTTGCCTCCTTCTATGGCTACACCTTC. The encoded protein is CSANGVASFYGYTF.

The chain uses TRBV20-1 and TRBJ2-3, with D unresolved. The CDR3 extends over 11 amino acids. CDR1 and CDR2 from the germline V gene are DFQATT and SNEGSKA (reference sequence). V was pared by 2 bases and J by 2 bases, with 2 bases between. CDR3 DNA sequence: TGCAGTGCTAGACTCACAGATACGCAGTATTTT. The encoded protein is CSARLTDTQYF.

V is TRBV18 and J is TRBJ2-5; D not resolved. The V end was cut by 3 bases, the J end by 5 bases, with 13 bases between. Germline CDR1 KGHSH, CDR2 LQKENI. The CDR3 length is 14 residues. CDR3 region: CASSPSAFGETQYF. The CDR3 coding sequence is TGTGCCAGCTCACCCTCGGCGTTTGGGGAGACCCAGTACTTC.

This clonotype was counted a single time. The chain has TRBV11-2 and TRBJ2-3; tentatively, D is TRBD2 (5 bases). Deletions cut 3 bases from V and 6 bases from J, with 7 bases between. CDR3 length equals 12 residues. Germline V gene sequence: CDR1 SGHAT, CDR2 FQNNGV. This CDR3 is CASSFGDDTQYF. The CDR3 region has the DNA TGTGCCAGCAGCTTCGGGGATGATACGCAGTATTTT.

The chain uses TRBV5-1 and TRBJ2-3; D perhaps matches TRBD2 (6 bases). The CDR3 covers 16 residues. The germline CDR1 and CDR2 sequences are SGHRS and YFSETQ. The V and J ends lost 0 bases and 5 bases respectively, with 16 bases between them. The DNA of the CDR3 is TGCGCCAGCAGCTTGGCCCTGGGAGGCCCCGGAGATACGCAGTATTTT. It specifies CASSLALGGPGDTQYF. Variable domain in full (rest from reference TRBV5-1 and TRBJ2-3): KAGVTQTPRYLIKTRGQQVTLSCSPISGHRSVSWYQQTPGQGLQFLFEYFSETQRNKGNFPGRFSGRQFSNSRSEMNVSTLELGDSALYLCASSLALGGPGDTQYFGPGTRLTVL.

The chain is built from TRBV15 and TRBJ2-1, with a possible D match to TRBD1 (5 bases). CDR1 is LNHNV and CDR2 is YYDKDF in the germline V gene (reference sequence). Trimming took 0 bases from V and 16 from J, leaving 16 bases between them. This CDR3 has 13 residues. DNA for the CDR3: TGTGCCACCAGCAGAGATCCGGATACAGGCCACTTCTTC. Translated: CATSRDPDTGHFF.

The CDR3 here is CASSLVAGGQETQYF. For the CDR3, the DNA is TGCGCCAGCAGCTTGGTAGCGGGGGGCCAAGAGACCCAGTACTTC. The rearrangement links TRBV5-1 to TRBJ2-5; 10 bases are a match to TRBD2. CDR1 SGHRS and CDR2 YFSETQ come from the germline V gene. Trimming took 0 bases from V and 1 from J; bases not matched to a gene: 0. The CDR3 is 15 amino acids.

This sequence joins TRBV7-2 and TRBJ2-3; 7 nucleotides align to TRBD1. Germline V gene data show CDR1 as SGHTA and CDR2 as FQGNSA. The CDR3 consists of 15 residues. Germline trimming cut 6 bases from V and 0 bases from J; bases unmatched to any gene: 6. The DNA of the CDR3 is TGTGCCAGCAGTCCCGACAGGGCTAGCACAGATACGCAGTATTTT. Amino acid sequence: CASSPDRASTDTQYF.

The chain recombines TRBV12-3 or TRBV12-4 with TRBJ2-5; no firm D call. The CDR3 contains 13 residues. Trimming removed 2 bases from V and 2 bases from J, with 6 bases in between. The chain's CDR3 is CASSLSAQETQYF. DNA for the CDR3: TGTGCCAGCAGTTTATCGGCTCAAGAGACCCAGTACTTC.

About this clonotype: A read error may produce the germline difference seen at one junction end. This sequence joins TRBV4-3 and TRBJ2-7; D is perhaps TRBD1 (6 bases). From germline, CDR1 is LGHNA and CDR2 YSLEER. This CDR3 has 16 residues. The CDR3 sequence: CASSQDFAGDSYEQYF. CDR3 in DNA: TGTGCCAGCAGCCAAGATTTCGCAGGGGACTCCTACGAGCAGTACTTC.

The rearrangement joins TRBV6-2 or TRBV6-3 to TRBJ2-5; TRBD2 matches at 8 bases. The CDR3 loop spans 14 amino acids. Germline CDR1 and CDR2: MNHEY and SVGEGT. The V gene end was trimmed by 6 bases and the J gene end by 1 base; junction bases not matched to a gene: 4. CDR3 protein: CASRPGTSQETQYF. In nucleotides, the CDR3 is TGTGCCAGCAGACCTGGGACTAGCCAAGAGACCCAGTACTTC.